This T cell receptor (beta chain) was documented in a study of blood T cell repertoires in COVID-19. In the authors' methods: Amplification of reference gene primers was used by the study to estimate nucleated cell counts. The repertoire was sequenced with immunoSEQ multiplex PCR; TCRdb's copy has only in-frame clones and lacks some. The V and J calls and the clone size are those of that table, but D and trimming were determined from the DNA. The sample contains about 36,000 clones, about nine tenths of which appear only once. Germline V gives CDR1 SEHNR, CDR2 FQNEAQ (reference sequence). The CDR3 is made up of 14 amino acids. Trimming removed 7 bases at V and 0 bases at J, with 12 bases between.

Sequencing was done on a sample of peripheral blood. This clonotype originated in a man in his 60s with acute or convalescent COVID-19. The chain is built from TRBV7-9 and TRBJ1-1, with D maybe TRBD1 (5 bases). This CDR3 reads CASNGRAMNTEAFF. For the CDR3, the DNA is TGTGCCAGCAACGGCAGGGCTATGAACACTGAAGCTTTCTTT.